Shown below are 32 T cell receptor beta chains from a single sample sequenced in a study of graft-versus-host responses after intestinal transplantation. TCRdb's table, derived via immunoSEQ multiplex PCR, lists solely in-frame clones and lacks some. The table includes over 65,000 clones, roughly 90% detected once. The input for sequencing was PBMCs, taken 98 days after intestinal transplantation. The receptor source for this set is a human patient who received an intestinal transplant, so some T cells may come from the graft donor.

The CDR3 loop is CASSPRGPETQYF. The CDR3 coding sequence is TGTGCCAGCAGCCCTAGGGGGCCGGAGACCCAGTACTTC. The chain employs TRBV7-3 and TRBJ2-5, with TRBD1 matching over 7 bases. The CDR3 spans 13 residues. Germline V gene data show CDR1 as SGHTA and CDR2 as FQGTGA. The V segment lost 5 bases and the J segment 5 bases; nucleotides outside the gene matches: 5.

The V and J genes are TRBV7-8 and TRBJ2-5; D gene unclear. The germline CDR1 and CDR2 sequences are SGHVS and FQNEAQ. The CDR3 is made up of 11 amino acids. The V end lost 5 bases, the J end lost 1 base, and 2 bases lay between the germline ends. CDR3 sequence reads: CASSLQETQYF. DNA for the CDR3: TGTGCCAGCAGCCTCCAAGAGACCCAGTACTTC.

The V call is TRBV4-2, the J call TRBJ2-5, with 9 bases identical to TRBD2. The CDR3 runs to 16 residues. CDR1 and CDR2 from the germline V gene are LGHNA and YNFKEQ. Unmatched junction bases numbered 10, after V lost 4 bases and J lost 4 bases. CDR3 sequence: CASSPEAGGKIETQYF. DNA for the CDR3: TGTGCCAGCAGCCCGGAAGCGGGAGGAAAAATAGAGACCCAGTACTTC.

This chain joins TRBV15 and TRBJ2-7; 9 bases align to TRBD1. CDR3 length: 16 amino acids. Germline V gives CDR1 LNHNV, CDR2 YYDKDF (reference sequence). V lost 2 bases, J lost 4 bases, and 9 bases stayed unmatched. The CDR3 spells CATSRSQGQGFYEQYF. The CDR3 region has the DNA TGTGCCACCAGCAGAAGCCAGGGACAGGGATTTTACGAGCAGTACTTC.

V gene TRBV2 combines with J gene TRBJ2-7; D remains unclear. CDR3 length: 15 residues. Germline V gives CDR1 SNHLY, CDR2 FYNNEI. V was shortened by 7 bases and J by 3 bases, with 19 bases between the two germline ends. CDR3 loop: CASIALVGKNYEQYF. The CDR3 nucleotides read TGTGCCAGCATAGCTTTGGTTGGCAAAAACTACGAGCAGTACTTC.

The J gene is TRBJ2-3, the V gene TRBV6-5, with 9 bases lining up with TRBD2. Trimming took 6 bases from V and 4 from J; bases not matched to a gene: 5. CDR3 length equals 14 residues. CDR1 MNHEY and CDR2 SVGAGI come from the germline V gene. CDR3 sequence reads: CASSSSGGPDTQYF. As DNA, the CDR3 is TGTGCCAGCAGCTCAAGCGGGGGGCCAGATACGCAGTATTTT.

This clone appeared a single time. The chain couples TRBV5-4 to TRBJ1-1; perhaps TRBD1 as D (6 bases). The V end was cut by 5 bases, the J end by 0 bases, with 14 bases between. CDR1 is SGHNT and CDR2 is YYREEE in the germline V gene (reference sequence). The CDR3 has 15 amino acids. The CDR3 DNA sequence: TGTGCCAGCAGTCATGGGGGCCAGGTGAACACTGAAGCTTTCTTT. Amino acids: CASSHGGQVNTEAFF. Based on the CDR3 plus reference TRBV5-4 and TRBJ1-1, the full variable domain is ETGVTQSPTHLIKTRGQQVTLRCSSQSGHNTVSWYQQALGQGPQFIFQYYREEENGRGNFPPRFSGLQFPNYSSELNVNALELDDSALYLCASSHGGQVNTEAFFGQGTRLTVV.

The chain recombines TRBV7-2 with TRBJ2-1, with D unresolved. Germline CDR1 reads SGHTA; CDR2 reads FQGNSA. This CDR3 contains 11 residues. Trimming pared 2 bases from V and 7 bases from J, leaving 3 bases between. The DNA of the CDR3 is TGTGCCAGCAGCTTATCGAATGAGCAGTTCTTC. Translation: CASSLSNEQFF.

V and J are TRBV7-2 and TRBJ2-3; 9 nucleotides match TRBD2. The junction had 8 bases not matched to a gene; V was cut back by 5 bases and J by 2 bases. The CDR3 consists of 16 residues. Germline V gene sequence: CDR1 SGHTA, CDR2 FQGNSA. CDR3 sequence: CASSKSSGEYTDTQYF. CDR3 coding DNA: TGTGCCAGCAGCAAATCTAGCGGGGAATACACAGATACGCAGTATTTT.

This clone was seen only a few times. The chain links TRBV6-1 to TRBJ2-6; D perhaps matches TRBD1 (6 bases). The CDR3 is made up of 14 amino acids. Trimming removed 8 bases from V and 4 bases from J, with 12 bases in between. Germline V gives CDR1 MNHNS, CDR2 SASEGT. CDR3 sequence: CASGWGPGANVLTF. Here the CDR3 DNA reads TGTGCCAGCGGGTGGGGGCCGGGGGCCAACGTCCTGACTTTC.

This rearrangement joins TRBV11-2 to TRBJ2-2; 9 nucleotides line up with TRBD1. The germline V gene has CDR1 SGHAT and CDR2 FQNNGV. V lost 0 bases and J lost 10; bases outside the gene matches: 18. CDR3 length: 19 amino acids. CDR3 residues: CASSLDLSRDRVESEELFF. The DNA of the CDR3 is TGTGCCAGCAGCTTAGATCTATCCCGGGACAGGGTAGAATCGGAGGAGCTGTTTTTT.

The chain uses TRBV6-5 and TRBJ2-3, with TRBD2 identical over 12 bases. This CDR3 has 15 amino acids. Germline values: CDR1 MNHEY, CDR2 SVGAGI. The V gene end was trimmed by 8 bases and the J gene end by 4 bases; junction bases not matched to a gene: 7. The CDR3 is CASGASGGAPDTQYF. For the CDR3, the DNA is TGTGCCAGCGGGGCTAGCGGGGGGGCTCCAGATACGCAGTATTTT.

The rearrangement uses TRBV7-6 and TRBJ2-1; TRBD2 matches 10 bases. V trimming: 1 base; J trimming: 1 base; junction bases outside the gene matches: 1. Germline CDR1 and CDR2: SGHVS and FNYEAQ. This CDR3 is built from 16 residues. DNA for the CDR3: TGTGCCAGCAGCTTAGTGACTAGCGGGTCCTACAATGAGCAGTTCTTC. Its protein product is CASSLVTSGSYNEQFF.

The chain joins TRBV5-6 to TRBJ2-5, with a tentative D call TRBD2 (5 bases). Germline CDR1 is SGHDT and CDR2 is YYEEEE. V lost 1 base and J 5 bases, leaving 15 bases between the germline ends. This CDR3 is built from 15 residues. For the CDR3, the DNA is TGTGCCAGCAGCTTGATGACTATCCTTGGTGAGACCCAGTACTTC. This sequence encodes CASSLMTILGETQYF.

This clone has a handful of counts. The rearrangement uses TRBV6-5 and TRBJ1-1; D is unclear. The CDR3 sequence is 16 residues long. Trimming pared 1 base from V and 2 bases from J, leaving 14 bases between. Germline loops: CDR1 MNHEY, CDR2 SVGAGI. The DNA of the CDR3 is TGTGCCAGCAGTTACTTTCCACCTCGACCTAACACTGAAGCTTTCTTT. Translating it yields CASSYFPPRPNTEAFF.

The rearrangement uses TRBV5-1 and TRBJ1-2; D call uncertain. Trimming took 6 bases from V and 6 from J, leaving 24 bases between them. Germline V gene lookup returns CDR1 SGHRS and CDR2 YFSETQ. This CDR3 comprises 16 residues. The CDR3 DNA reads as TGCGCCAGCAAAAGTATCACGTCCCACTCGAGGGATGGCTACACCTTC. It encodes CASKSITSHSRDGYTF.

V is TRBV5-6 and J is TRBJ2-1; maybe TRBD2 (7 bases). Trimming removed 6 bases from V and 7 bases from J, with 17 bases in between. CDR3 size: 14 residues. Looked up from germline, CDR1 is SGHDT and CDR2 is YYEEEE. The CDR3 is CASNEGGLLNEQFF. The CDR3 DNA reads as TGTGCCAGCAATGAGGGGGGGCTGTTGAATGAGCAGTTCTTC.

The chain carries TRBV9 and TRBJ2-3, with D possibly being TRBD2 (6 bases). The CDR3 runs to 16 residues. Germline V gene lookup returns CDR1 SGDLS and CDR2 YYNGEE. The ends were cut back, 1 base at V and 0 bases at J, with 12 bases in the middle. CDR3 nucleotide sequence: TGTGCCAGCAGCGTATACCCGGGACTCAGCACAGATACGCAGTATTTT. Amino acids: CASSVYPGLSTDTQYF.

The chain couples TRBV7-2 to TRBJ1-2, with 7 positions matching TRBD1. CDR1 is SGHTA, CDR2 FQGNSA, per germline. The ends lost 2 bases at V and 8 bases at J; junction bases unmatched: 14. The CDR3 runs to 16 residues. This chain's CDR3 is CASSLIGRGGLLGYTF. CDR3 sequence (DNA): TGTGCCAGCAGCTTAATAGGCAGGGGGGGATTATTGGGCTACACCTTC.

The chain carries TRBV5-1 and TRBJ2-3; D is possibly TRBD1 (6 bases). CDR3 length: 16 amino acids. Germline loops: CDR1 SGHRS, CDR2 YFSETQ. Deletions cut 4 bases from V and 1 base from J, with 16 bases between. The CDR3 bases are TGCGCCAGCAGCCAGGGGCGAGGCCGTGGCACAGATACGCAGTATTTT. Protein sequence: CASSQGRGRGTDTQYF.

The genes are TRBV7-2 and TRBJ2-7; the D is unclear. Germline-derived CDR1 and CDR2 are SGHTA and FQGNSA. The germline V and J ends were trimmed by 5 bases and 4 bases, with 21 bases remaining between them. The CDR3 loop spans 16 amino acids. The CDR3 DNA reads TGTGCCAGCAGCCTAGGAAGCCCACAAGCCCCTTACGAGCAGTACTTC. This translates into CASSLGSPQAPYEQYF.

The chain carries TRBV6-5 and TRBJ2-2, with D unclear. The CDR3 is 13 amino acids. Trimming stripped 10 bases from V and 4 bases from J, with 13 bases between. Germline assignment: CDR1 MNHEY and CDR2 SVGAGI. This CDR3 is CATLRASTGELFF. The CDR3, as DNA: TGTGCCACCCTCCGGGCCAGCACCGGGGAGCTGTTTTTT.

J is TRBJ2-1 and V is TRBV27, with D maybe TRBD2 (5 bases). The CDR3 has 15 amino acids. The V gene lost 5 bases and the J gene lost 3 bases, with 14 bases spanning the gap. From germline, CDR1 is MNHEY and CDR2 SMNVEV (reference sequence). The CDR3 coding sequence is TGTGCCAGCAGTCCGAGGAAGAGGGTCTACAATGAGCAGTTCTTC. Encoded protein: CASSPRKRVYNEQFF.

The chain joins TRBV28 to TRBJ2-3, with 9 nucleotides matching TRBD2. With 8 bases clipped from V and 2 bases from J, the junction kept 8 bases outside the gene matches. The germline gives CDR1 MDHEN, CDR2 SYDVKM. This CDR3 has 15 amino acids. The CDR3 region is CASEKLAGNTDTQYF. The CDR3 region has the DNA TGTGCCAGCGAAAAGCTAGCGGGAAACACAGATACGCAGTATTTT.

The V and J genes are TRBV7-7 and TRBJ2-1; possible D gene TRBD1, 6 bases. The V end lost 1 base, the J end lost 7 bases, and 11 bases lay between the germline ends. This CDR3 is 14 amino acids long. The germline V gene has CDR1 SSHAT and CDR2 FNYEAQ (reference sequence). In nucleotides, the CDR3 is TGTGCCAGCAGCTTAGATCCACAGGGTAATGAGCAGTTCTTC. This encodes CASSLDPQGNEQFF. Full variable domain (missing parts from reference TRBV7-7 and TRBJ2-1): GAGVSQSPRYKVTKRGQDVTLRCDPISSHATLYWYQQALGQGPEFLTYFNYEAQPDKSGLPSDRFSAERPEGSISTLTIQRTEQRDSAMYRCASSLDPQGNEQFFGPGTRLTVL.

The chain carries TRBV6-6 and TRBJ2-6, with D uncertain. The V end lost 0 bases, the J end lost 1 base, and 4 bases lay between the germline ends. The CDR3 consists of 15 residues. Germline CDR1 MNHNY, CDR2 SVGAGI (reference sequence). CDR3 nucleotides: TGTGCCAGCAGTTACTCAGGGTCTGGGGCCAACGTCCTGACTTTC. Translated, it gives CASSYSGSGANVLTF.

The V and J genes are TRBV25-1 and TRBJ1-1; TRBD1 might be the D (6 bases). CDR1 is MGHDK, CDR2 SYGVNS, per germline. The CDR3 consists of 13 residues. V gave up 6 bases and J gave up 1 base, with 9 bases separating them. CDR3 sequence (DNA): TGTGCCAGCAGCTGGACAGAGAACACTGAAGCTTTCTTT. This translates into CASSWTENTEAFF.

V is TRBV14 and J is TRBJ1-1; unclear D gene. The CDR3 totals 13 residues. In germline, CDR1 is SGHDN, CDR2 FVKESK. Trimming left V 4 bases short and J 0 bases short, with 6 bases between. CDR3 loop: CASSPSMNTEAFF. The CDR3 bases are TGTGCCAGCAGCCCCTCAATGAACACTGAAGCTTTCTTT.

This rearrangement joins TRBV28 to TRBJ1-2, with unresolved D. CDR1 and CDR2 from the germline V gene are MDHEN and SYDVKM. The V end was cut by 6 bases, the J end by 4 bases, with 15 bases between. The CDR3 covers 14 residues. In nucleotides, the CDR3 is TGTGCCAGCAGGCAACAGAGAAGAAGCTATGGCTACACCTTC. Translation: CASRQQRRSYGYTF.

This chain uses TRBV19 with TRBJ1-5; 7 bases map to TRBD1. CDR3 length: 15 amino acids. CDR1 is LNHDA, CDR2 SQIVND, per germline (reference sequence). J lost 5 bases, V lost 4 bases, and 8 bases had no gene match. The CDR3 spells CASSTQPTGHQPQHF. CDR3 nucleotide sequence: TGTGCCAGTAGTACCCAACCGACAGGGCATCAGCCCCAGCATTTT.

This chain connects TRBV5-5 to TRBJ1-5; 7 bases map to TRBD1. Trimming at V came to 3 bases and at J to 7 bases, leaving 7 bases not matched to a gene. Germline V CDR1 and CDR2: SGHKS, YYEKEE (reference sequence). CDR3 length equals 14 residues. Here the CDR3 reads CASSSQGVGQPQHF. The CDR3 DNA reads TGTGCCAGCAGCTCGCAGGGGGTCGGGCAGCCCCAGCATTTT.

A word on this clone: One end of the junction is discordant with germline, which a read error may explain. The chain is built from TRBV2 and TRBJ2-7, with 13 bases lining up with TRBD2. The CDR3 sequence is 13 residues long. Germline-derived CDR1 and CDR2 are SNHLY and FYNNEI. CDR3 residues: CAIRTSGSYEQCF. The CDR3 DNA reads TGTGCCATCCGGACTAGCGGGAGTTACGAGCAGTGCTTC.